Below are 8 T cell receptor beta chains sequenced from a single sample in a study of shared clonotypes between healthy human individuals. The method was immunoSEQ multiplex PCR; TCRdb's version includes in-frame clones alone and lacks a portion of them. Here the sample spans around 2.5 million clones, more than 85% being singletons. The sample consisted of naive CD4+ T cells from PBMCs. Subset meaning: CD45RA+ positively selected. The source is a man aged 18-30 years in good health. Some clones in this sample may be carry-over from other donors' samples.

The rearrangement links TRBV5-1 to TRBJ1-5; D is perhaps TRBD1 (5 bases). The CDR3 runs 14 residues. Germline V gene lookup returns CDR1 SGHRS and CDR2 YFSETQ. V was clipped by 2 bases and J by 7 bases, with 13 bases between them. The CDR3 sequence: CASSLLGEDQPQHF. The CDR3 DNA follows: TGCGCCAGCAGCTTACTAGGGGAGGACCAGCCCCAGCATTTT.

This chain connects TRBV5-6 to TRBJ2-2; unclear D gene. Germline-derived CDR1 and CDR2 are SGHDT and YYEEEE. V was clipped by 0 bases and J by 0 bases, with 9 bases between them. The CDR3 runs 16 residues. The CDR3 protein is CASSLVSATNTGELFF. Written as DNA, the CDR3 is TGTGCCAGCAGCTTGGTGTCGGCAACGAACACCGGGGAGCTGTTTTTT.

V is TRBV5-1 and J is TRBJ2-5, with 8 bases lining up with TRBD1. V shed 10 bases and J 5 bases; nucleotides not matched to a gene: 10. CDR1 and CDR2 from the germline V gene are SGHRS and YFSETQ. There are 13 residues in the CDR3. CDR3 residues: CACSGGGRETQYF. For the CDR3, the DNA is TGCGCCTGCTCAGGGGGCGGGCGGGAGACCCAGTACTTC.

This clone appeared once. The gene calls are TRBV9 and TRBJ2-5; D perhaps matches TRBD2 (6 bases). Trimming removed 3 bases from V and 5 bases from J, with 11 bases in between. Per germline, CDR1 SGDLS and CDR2 YYNGEE. This CDR3 has 13 amino acids. CDR3 amino acids: CASSGGAPETQYF. The DNA for the CDR3 is TGTGCCAGCAGCGGCGGGGCCCCGGAGACCCAGTACTTC.

The V and J genes are TRBV29-1 and TRBJ2-5; the match to TRBD2 covers 10 bases. This CDR3 spans 14 amino acids. CDR1 and CDR2 (germline): SQVTM, ANQGSEA. V shed 4 bases, J shed 5 bases, and the junction held 7 bases outside the gene matches. For the CDR3, the DNA is TGCAGCGTTGCGATAGCGGGAGGTCCCGAGACCCAGTACTTC. Translation: CSVAIAGGPETQYF. The full variable domain, in which reference TRBV29-1 and TRBJ2-5 provide the parts outside the CDR3, is SAVISQKPSRDICQRGTSLTIQCQVDSQVTMMFWYRQQPGQSLTLIATANQGSEATYESGFVIDKFPISRPNLTFSTLTVSNMSPEDSSIYLCSVAIAGGPETQYFGPGTRLLVL.

The chain uses TRBV28 and TRBJ1-1; D is possibly TRBD1 (6 bases). The CDR3 runs 12 residues. Per germline, CDR1 MDHEN and CDR2 SYDVKM. V was cut by 7 bases and J by 7 bases, with 13 bases left in between. The CDR3 here is CASTLQGGEAFF. The DNA of the CDR3 is TGTGCCAGCACCCTACAGGGTGGTGAAGCTTTCTTT.

The rearrangement joins TRBV5-1 to TRBJ2-5; 9 positions agree with TRBD1. Unmatched junction bases numbered 4, after V lost 5 bases and J lost 5 bases. The CDR3 totals 13 residues. CDR1 is SGHRS and CDR2 is YFSETQ in the germline V gene. The CDR3 nucleotides are TGCGCCAGCAGAACAGGGGGCAGTGAGACCCAGTACTTC. It specifies CASRTGGSETQYF.

V usage is TRBV11-2 and J usage is TRBJ1-4; D possibly corresponds to TRBD1 (6 bases). This CDR3 region has 14 residues. Germline assignment: CDR1 SGHAT and CDR2 FQNNGV. The germline V and J ends were trimmed by 4 bases and 5 bases, with 11 bases remaining between them. The CDR3 DNA reads as TGTGCCAGCAGCTACCGGGACACGAATGAAAAACTGTTTTTT. The encoded protein is CASSYRDTNEKLFF.